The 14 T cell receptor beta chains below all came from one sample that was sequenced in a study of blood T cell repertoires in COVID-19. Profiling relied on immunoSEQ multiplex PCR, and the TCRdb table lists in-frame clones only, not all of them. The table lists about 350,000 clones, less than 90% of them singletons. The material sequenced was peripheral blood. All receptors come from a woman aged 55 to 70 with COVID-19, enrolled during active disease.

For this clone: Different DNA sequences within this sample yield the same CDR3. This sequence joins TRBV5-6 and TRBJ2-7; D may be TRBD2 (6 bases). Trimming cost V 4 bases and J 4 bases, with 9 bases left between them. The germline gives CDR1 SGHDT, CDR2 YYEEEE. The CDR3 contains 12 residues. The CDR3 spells CASSPGGYEQYF. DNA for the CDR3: TGTGCCAGCAGCCCCGGGGGTTACGAGCAGTACTTC.

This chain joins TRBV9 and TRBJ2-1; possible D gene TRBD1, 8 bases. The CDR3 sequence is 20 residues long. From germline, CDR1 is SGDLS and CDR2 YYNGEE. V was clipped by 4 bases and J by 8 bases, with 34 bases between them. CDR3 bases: TGTGCCAGCAGCCACCCGGGAGCGGGGACAGGAGGGCACTTTTTCGATGAGCAGTTCTTC. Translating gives CASSHPGAGTGGHFFDEQFF.

CDR3 amino acids: CASSLGLGREQYF. The CDR3 nucleotides are TGTGCCAGCAGCTTAGGGCTGGGGAGGGAGCAGTACTTC. The chain carries TRBV13 and TRBJ2-7; weak D call: TRBD2 (6 bases). The CDR3 spans 13 residues. The germline V gene has CDR1 PRHDT and CDR2 FYEKMQ (reference sequence). Trimming removed 0 bases at V and 7 bases at J, with 10 bases between.

The CDR3 DNA follows: TGTGCCAGCAGTCCGGGACAGGGGGAACCAACAGTACCCCTCCACTTT. Translated: CASSPGQGEPTVPLHF. The chain couples TRBV5-4 to TRBJ1-6; TRBD1 aligns across 11 bases. V trimming: 5 bases; J trimming: 12 bases; junction bases outside the gene matches: 13. In germline, CDR1 is SGHNT, CDR2 YYREEE (reference sequence). This CDR3 has 16 amino acids.

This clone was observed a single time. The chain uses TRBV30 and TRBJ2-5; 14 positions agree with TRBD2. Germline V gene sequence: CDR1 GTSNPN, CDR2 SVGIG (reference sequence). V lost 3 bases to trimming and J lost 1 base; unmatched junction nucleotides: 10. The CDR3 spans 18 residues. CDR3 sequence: CAWSPAQGLAGVQETQYF. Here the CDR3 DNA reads TGTGCCTGGAGCCCGGCCCAGGGACTAGCGGGAGTCCAAGAGACCCAGTACTTC. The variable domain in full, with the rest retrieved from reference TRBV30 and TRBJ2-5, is SQTIHQWPATLVQPVGSPLSLECTVEGTSNPNLYWYRQAAGRGLQLLFYSVGIGQISSEVPQNLSASRPQDRQFILSSKKLLLSDSGFYLCAWSPAQGLAGVQETQYFGPGTRLLVL.

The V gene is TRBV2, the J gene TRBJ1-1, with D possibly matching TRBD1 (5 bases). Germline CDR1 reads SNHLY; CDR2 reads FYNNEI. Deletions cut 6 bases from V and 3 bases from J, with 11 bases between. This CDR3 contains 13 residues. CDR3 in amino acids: CASSQQVDTEAFF. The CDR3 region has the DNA TGTGCCAGCAGCCAACAGGTGGACACTGAAGCTTTCTTT.

DNA for the CDR3: TGTGCCAGCAGCGATATCTCACAGGGACCCAACACTGAAGCTTTCTTT. Translated, it gives CASSDISQGPNTEAFF. The chain uses TRBV7-3 and TRBJ1-1, with a weak D call TRBD1 (6 bases). This CDR3 has 16 amino acids. CDR1 is SGHTA, CDR2 FQGTGA, per germline. V was pared by 5 bases and J by 2 bases, with 18 bases between.

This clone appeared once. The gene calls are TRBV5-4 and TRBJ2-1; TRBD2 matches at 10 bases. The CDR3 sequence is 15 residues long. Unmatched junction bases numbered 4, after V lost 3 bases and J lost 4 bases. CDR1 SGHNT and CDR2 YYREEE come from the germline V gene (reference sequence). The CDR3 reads CASSSGLAAYNEQFF. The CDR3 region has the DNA TGTGCCAGCAGCTCCGGACTAGCGGCTTACAATGAGCAGTTCTTC.

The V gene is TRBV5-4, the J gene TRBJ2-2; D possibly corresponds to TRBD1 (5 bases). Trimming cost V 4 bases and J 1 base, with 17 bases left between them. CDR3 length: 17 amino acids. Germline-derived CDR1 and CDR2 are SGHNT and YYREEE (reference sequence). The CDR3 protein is CASSRLLGRGNTGELFF. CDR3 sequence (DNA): TGTGCCAGCAGCCGCTTATTGGGTAGGGGGAACACCGGGGAGCTGTTTTTT.

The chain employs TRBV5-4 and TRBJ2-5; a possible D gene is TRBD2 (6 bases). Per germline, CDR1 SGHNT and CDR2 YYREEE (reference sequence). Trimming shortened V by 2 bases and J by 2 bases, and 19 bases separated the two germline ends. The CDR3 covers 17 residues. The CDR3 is CASSLPATMAGQETQYF. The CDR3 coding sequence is TGTGCCAGCAGCTTACCAGCTACTATGGCGGGGCAAGAGACCCAGTACTTC.

The DNA for the CDR3 is TGTGCCAGCAGCCAAGATCATAGACGGGACAGGGGCGCCCAGCCCCAGCATTTT. The encoded protein is CASSQDHRRDRGAQPQHF. This sequence joins TRBV4-2 and TRBJ1-5, with 10 bases matching TRBD1. The V segment lost 0 bases and the J segment 7 bases; nucleotides outside the gene matches: 12. This CDR3 region has 18 residues. Germline-derived CDR1 and CDR2 are LGHNA and YNFKEQ.

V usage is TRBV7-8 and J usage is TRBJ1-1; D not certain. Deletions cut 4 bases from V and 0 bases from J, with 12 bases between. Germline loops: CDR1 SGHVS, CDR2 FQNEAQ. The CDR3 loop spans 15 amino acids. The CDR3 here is CASSSTRGMNTEAFF. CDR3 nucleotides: TGTGCCAGCAGCTCCACAAGAGGGATGAACACTGAAGCTTTCTTT.

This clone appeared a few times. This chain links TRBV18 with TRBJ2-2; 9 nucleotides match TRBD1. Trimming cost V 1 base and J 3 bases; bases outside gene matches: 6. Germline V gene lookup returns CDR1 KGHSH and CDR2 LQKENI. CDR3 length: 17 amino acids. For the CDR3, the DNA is TGTGCCAGCTCACCACTTTTACAGGGGGCGCACACCGGGGAGCTGTTTTTT. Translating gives CASSPLLQGAHTGELFF.

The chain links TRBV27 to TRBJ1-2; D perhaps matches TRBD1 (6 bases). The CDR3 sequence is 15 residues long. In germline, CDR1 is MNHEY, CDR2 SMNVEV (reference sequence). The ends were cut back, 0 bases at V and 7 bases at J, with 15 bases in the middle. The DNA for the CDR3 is TGTGCCAGCAGTTTATCTAGACAGGAACTAAGTGGCTACACCTTC. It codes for CASSLSRQELSGYTF.